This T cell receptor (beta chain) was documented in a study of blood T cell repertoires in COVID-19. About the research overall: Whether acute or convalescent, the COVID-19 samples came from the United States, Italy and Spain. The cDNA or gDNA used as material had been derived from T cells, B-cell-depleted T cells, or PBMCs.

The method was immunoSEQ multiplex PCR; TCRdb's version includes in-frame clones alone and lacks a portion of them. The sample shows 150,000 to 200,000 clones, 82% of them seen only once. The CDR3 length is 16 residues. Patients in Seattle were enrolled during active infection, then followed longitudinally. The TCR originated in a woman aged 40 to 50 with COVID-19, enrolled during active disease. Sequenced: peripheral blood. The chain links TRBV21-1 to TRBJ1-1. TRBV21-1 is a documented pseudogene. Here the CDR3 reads CASSYCIATHRTEAFF. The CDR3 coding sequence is TGTGCCAGCAGCTATTGCATAGCTACACATCGCACTGAAGCTTTCTTT.